Sequencing of this TCR beta chain was carried out in a study of control samples from healthy donors and cancer patients. The CDR3 length is 14 residues. The germline V gene encodes CDR1 SGHVS and CDR2 FNYEAQ. Trimming cost V 2 bases and J 2 bases, with 9 bases left between them. TCRdb's copy holds only in-frame clones and misses some; the assay was immunoSEQ multiplex PCR. The sample consists of around 50,000 clones, approximately 86% of them appearing once. The chain couples TRBV7-6 to TRBJ2-5; D call uncertain. The TCR sequence derives from a woman in her 50s with lung cancer. Sequencing used PBMCs. The CDR3 DNA is TGTGCCAGCAGCTTATCCGTGGGTCAAGAGACCCAGTACTTC. It encodes CASSLSVGQETQYF.